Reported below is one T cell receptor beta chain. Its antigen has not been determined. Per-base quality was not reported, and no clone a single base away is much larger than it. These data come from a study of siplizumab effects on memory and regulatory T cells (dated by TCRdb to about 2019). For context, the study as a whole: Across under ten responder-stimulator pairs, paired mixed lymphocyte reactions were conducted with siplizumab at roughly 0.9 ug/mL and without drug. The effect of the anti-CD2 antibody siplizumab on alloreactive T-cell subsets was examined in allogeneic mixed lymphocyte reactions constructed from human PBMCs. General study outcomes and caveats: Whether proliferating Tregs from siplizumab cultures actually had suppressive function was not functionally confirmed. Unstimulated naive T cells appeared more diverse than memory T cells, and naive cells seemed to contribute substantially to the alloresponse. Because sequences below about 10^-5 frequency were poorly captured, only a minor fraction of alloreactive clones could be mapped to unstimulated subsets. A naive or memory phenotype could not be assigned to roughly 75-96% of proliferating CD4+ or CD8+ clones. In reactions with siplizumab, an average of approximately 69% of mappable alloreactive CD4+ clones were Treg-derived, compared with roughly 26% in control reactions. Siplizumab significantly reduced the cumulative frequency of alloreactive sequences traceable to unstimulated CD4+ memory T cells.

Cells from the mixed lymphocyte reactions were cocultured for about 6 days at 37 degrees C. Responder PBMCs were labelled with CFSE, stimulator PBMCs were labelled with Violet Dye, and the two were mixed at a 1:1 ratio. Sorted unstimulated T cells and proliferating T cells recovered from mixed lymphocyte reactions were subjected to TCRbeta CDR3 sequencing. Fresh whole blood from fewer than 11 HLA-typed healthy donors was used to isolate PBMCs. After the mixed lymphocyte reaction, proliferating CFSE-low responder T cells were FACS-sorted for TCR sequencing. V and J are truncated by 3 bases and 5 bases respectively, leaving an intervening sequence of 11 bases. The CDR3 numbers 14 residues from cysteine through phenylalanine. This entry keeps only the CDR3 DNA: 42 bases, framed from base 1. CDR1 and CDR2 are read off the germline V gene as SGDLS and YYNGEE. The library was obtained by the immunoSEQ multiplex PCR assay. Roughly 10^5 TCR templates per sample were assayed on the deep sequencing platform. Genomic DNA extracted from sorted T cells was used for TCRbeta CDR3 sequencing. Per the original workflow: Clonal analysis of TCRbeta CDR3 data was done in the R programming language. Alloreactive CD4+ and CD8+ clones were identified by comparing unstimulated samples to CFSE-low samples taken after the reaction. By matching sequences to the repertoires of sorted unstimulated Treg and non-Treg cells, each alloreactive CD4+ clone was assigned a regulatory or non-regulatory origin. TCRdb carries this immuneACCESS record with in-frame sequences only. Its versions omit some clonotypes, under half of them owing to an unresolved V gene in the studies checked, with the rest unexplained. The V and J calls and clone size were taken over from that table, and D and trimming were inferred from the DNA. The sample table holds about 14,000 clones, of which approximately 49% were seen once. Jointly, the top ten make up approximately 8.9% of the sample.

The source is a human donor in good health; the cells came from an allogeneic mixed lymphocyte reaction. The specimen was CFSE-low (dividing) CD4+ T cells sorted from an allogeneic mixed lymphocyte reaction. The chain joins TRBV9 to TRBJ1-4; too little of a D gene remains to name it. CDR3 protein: CASSARMGNEKLFF. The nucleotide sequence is TGTGCCAGCAGCGCCAGGATGGGCAATGAAAAACTGTTTTTT.